These 26 T cell receptor beta chains came from one sample sequenced in a study of identical twins. TCRdb recomputed calls from the 5' RACE reads with MiXCR, one row per CDR3 protein. This table has 1.5 million or so distinct CDR3 sequences, about 31% appearing once. The sample comprised cord blood. The receptors here all came from a newborn girl in good health.

V and J are TRBV20-1 and TRBJ2-7; 9 bases fit TRBD2. The CDR3 is 14 residues long. Germline V gene lookup returns CDR1 DFQATT and CDR2 SNEGSKA (reference sequence). The J segment lost 3 bases and the V segment lost 4 bases, leaving 7 bases of the junction unmatched. The CDR3: CSAMVSGRVYEQYF. The DNA of the CDR3 is TGCAGTGCTATGGTTAGCGGGAGAGTCTACGAGCAGTACTTC.

The chain couples TRBV5-8 to TRBJ1-1; D is unclear. Trimming took 2 bases from V and 1 from J, leaving 12 bases between them. This CDR3 contains 15 residues. Germline CDR1 SGHTS, CDR2 YDEGEE. CDR3 region: CASSFWWGANTEAFF. The CDR3 coding sequence is TGTGCCAGCAGCTTTTGGTGGGGAGCGAACACTGAAGCTTTCTTT.

This sequence joins TRBV4-1 and TRBJ1-6; D possibly corresponds to TRBD1 (5 bases). The CDR3 spans 16 residues. Trimming removed 3 bases from V and 4 bases from J, with 13 bases in between. Germline V gene sequence: CDR1 MGHRA, CDR2 YSYEKL. The CDR3 protein is CASSHSGTLYNSPLHF. The CDR3 DNA reads as TGCGCCAGCAGCCACTCCGGGACTCTATATAATTCACCCCTCCACTTT.

This clonotype was observed at least ten times. V gene TRBV29-1 combines with J gene TRBJ2-1; 12 bases are a match to TRBD2. Trimming took 4 bases from V and 6 from J; bases not matched to a gene: 19. This CDR3 has 19 amino acids. CDR1 SQVTM and CDR2 ANQGSEA come from the germline V gene. The CDR3 DNA sequence: TGCAGCGTTGTGGCCCGGATGCTAGCGGGAGGGCCGAAAGGCAATGAGCAGTTCTTC. This gives the protein CSVVARMLAGGPKGNEQFF.

This clonotype was counted only a few times. CDR3 region: CASSLLQLGGNQPQHF. CDR3 nucleotides: TGTGCCAGCAGCCTTCTGCAGCTAGGAGGCAATCAGCCCCAGCATTTT. This chain uses TRBV4-2 with TRBJ1-5; no reliable D call. This CDR3 comprises 16 residues. Trimming left V 4 bases short and J 2 bases short, with 15 bases between. The germline CDR1 and CDR2 sequences are LGHNA and YNFKEQ.

This clonotype was seen only a few times. The J gene is TRBJ2-3, the V gene TRBV5-1; a weak D match, TRBD2 (5 bases). Looked up from germline, CDR1 is SGHRS and CDR2 is YFSETQ. V was pared by 0 bases and J by 2 bases, with 13 bases between. The CDR3 consists of 16 residues. This chain's CDR3 is CASSLVFSGYTDTQYF. In DNA form, the CDR3 reads TGCGCCAGCAGCTTGGTCTTCAGCGGCTACACAGATACGCAGTATTTT.

This chain joins TRBV7-2 and TRBJ2-2; TRBD2 matches at 9 bases. Germline V CDR1 and CDR2: SGHTA, FQGNSA. Germline trimming cut 7 bases from V and 5 bases from J; bases unmatched to any gene: 8. The CDR3 spans 15 residues. CDR3 sequence reads: CASILSGSVTGELFF. CDR3 sequence (DNA): TGTGCCAGCATCCTTAGCGGGAGTGTTACCGGGGAGCTGTTTTTT. Drawing the rest from reference TRBV7-2 and TRBJ2-2, the complete variable domain is GAGVSQSPSNKVTEKGKDVELRCDPISGHTALYWYRQSLGQGLEFLIYFQGNSAPDKSGLPSDRFSAERTGGSVSTLTIQRTQQEDSAVYLCASILSGSVTGELFFGEGSRLTVL.

This clonotype was observed a handful of times. This sequence joins TRBV4-2 and TRBJ2-7; D not resolved. The V gene lost 0 bases and the J gene lost 1 base, with 10 bases spanning the gap. The CDR3 covers 15 residues. Germline-derived CDR1 and CDR2 are LGHNA and YNFKEQ. The CDR3 loop reads CASSQDQWLSYEQYF. CDR3 nucleotide sequence: TGTGCCAGCAGCCAAGATCAATGGCTTTCCTACGAGCAGTACTTC.

This chain connects TRBV4-2 to TRBJ2-3; D is perhaps TRBD2 (7 bases). Per the germline V gene, CDR1 is LGHNA and CDR2 is YNFKEQ. This CDR3 comprises 16 residues. V was trimmed by 1 base and J by 6 bases, leaving 17 bases between them. The CDR3: CASSQGRGGVMDTQYF. In DNA, the CDR3 is TGTGCCAGCAGCCAAGGAAGGGGGGGGGTCATGGATACGCAGTATTTT.

The rearrangement links TRBV9 to TRBJ1-2, with D possibly being TRBD1 (5 bases). Trimming took 3 bases from V and 7 from J, leaving 16 bases between them. Germline lookup yields CDR1 SGDLS and CDR2 YYNGEE. This CDR3 contains 14 residues. DNA of the CDR3: TGTGCCAGCAGCGCCAAATTACTAGGGGTTGGCTACACCTTC. Its translation: CASSAKLLGVGYTF.

In this sample, this clonotype turned up a few times. V gene TRBV7-2 combines with J gene TRBJ2-3; the D is unclear. The germline gives CDR1 SGHTA, CDR2 FQGNSA. There are 15 residues in the CDR3. V was trimmed by 1 base and J by 4 bases, leaving 12 bases between them. The CDR3 nucleotides are TGTGCCAGCAGCTTAGACGTAACTTATGCAGATACGCAGTATTTT. Its translation is CASSLDVTYADTQYF.

This clonotype was counted only a few times. This chain joins TRBV5-1 and TRBJ1-2, with D perhaps matching TRBD1 (6 bases). The CDR3 has 13 amino acids. V lost 4 bases and J lost 4, with 11 bases in between. CDR1 and CDR2 from the germline V gene are SGHRS and YFSETQ. This CDR3 is CASSKDSPYGYTF. Here the CDR3 DNA reads TGCGCCAGCAGCAAGGACAGCCCCTATGGCTACACCTTC.

Only one count was recorded for this clonotype. This chain connects TRBV24-1 to TRBJ2-7; TRBD2 is a possible D gene (6 bases). V dropped 3 bases and J dropped 3 bases, with 8 bases sitting between them. Germline V gene lookup returns CDR1 KGHDR and CDR2 SFDVKD. The CDR3 consists of 13 residues. DNA of the CDR3: TGTGCCACCAGTGATGTGACTAGCTACGAGCAGTACTTC. Amino acids: CATSDVTSYEQYF.

The rearrangement uses TRBV5-6 and TRBJ2-3, with D perhaps TRBD1 (6 bases). The CDR3 runs to 15 residues. V lost 2 bases to trimming and J lost 2 bases, with 12 bases between them. The germline gives CDR1 SGHDT, CDR2 YYEEEE. CDR3 DNA sequence: TGTGCCAGCAGCTTACCCGGGACACTCACAGATACGCAGTATTTT. Its translation is CASSLPGTLTDTQYF. The variable domain in full, completed from reference TRBV5-6 and TRBJ2-3, reads DAGVTQSPTHLIKTRGQQVTLRCSPKSGHDTVSWYQQALGQGPQFIFQYYEEEERQRGNFPDRFSGHQFPNYSSELNVNALLLGDSALYLCASSLPGTLTDTQYFGPGTRLTVL.

The chain uses TRBV11-2 and TRBJ2-1, with D possibly TRBD2 on 7 matching bases. V lost 1 base, J lost 15 bases, and 13 bases lay in between. The CDR3 is 12 amino acids. From germline, CDR1 is SGHAT and CDR2 FQNNGV. DNA for the CDR3: TGTGCCAGCAGCTTAGGCGGGGGCGCCTCGTTCTTC. Its translation is CASSLGGGASFF.

The chain is built from TRBV24-1 and TRBJ1-1, with D possibly being TRBD1 (6 bases). CDR1 KGHDR and CDR2 SFDVKD come from the germline V gene. Trimming took 7 bases from V and 6 from J, leaving 11 bases between them. The CDR3 spans 12 residues. The chain's CDR3 is CATSRGGPEAFF. The CDR3 DNA follows: TGTGCCACCAGCCGCGGGGGCCCTGAAGCTTTCTTT.

This clonotype came up once. CDR3 in amino acids: CASSLWFPPDGNTIYF. CDR3 DNA: TGTGCCAGCAGCTTATGGTTCCCCCCGGACGGAAACACCATATATTTT. V and J are TRBV7-9 and TRBJ1-3, with D hard to call. The CDR3 spans 16 residues. The V gene's germline CDR1 is SEHNR and CDR2 FQNEAQ (reference sequence). Trimming cost V 2 bases and J 4 bases, with 15 bases left between them.

The chain couples TRBV19 to TRBJ1-1; D not certain. From germline, CDR1 is LNHDA and CDR2 SQIVND (reference sequence). The V end lost 6 bases, the J end lost 6 bases, and 11 bases lay between the germline ends. The CDR3 spans 12 residues. The CDR3 nucleotides are TGTGCCAGTAGAGGGAGGGCGGCTGAAGCTTTCTTT. This sequence encodes CASRGRAAEAFF.

This chain connects TRBV20-1 to TRBJ1-5, with D possibly being TRBD1 (6 bases). CDR1 and CDR2 from the germline V gene are DFQATT and SNEGSKA (reference sequence). This CDR3 region has 13 residues. V gave up 2 bases and J gave up 5 bases, with 10 bases separating them. The CDR3 is CSARRGADQPQHF. DNA for the CDR3: TGCAGTGCTAGAAGGGGGGCAGATCAGCCCCAGCATTTT.

The V call is TRBV4-1, the J call TRBJ2-1; TRBD2 agrees at 8 bases. This CDR3 region has 17 residues. CDR1 and CDR2 from the germline V gene are MGHRA and YSYEKL. The J segment lost 4 bases and the V segment lost 2 bases, leaving 10 bases of the junction unmatched. The CDR3 protein is CASSQTLSGTSYNEQFF. The CDR3 nucleotides are TGCGCCAGCAGCCAAACCCTATCCGGGACTAGTTACAATGAGCAGTTCTTC.

There are a few counts of this clonotype. The rearrangement joins TRBV7-2 to TRBJ2-3, with TRBD2 matching 14 bases. The CDR3 runs to 17 residues. The germline CDR1 and CDR2 sequences are SGHTA and FQGNSA. V lost 5 bases, J lost 5 bases, and 9 bases stayed unmatched. The CDR3 protein is CASSAWTSGGMGDTQYF. In DNA, the CDR3 is TGTGCCAGCAGCGCCTGGACTAGCGGGGGGATGGGAGATACGCAGTATTTT.

The chain links TRBV6-2 or TRBV6-3 to TRBJ2-1; TRBD2 matches at 8 bases. The CDR3 loop spans 15 amino acids. V shed 2 bases, J shed 7 bases, and the junction held 7 bases outside the gene matches. The germline V gene encodes CDR1 MNHEY and CDR2 SVGEGT. The CDR3 region is CASSYGREVENEQFF. CDR3 DNA sequence: TGTGCCAGCAGTTACGGGCGGGAGGTTGAAAATGAGCAGTTCTTC.

This clonotype was detected a few times. The rearrangement uses TRBV20-1 and TRBJ2-5; 12 bases agree with TRBD2. CDR1 and CDR2 (germline): DFQATT, SNEGSKA (reference sequence). CDR3 size: 18 residues. With V trimmed by 4 bases and J by 5 bases, 17 bases remained unmatched. CDR3 residues: CSAIDSPGLAGLEETQYF. The CDR3 DNA reads TGCAGTGCTATAGACAGTCCAGGACTAGCGGGGTTAGAGGAGACCCAGTACTTC.

This clonotype was seen more than once but under ten times. This rearrangement joins TRBV20-1 to TRBJ1-1, with 10 bases lining up with TRBD1. The germline V gene encodes CDR1 DFQATT and CDR2 SNEGSKA (reference sequence). The CDR3 loop spans 15 amino acids. Trimming removed 7 bases from V and 3 bases from J; junction bases left unmatched: 11. CDR3 DNA: TGCAGTGGACGGCGACAGGGGGCGTGGGACACTGAAGCTTTCTTT. Translating it yields CSGRRQGAWDTEAFF.

V is TRBV10-3 and J is TRBJ1-2; TRBD1 might be the D (6 bases). This CDR3 region has 14 residues. The germline V gene has CDR1 ENHRY and CDR2 SYGVKD. Trimming left V 4 bases short and J 2 bases short, with 11 bases between. This CDR3 reads CAISGLQGNYGYTF. Written as DNA, the CDR3 is TGTGCCATCAGTGGGTTGCAGGGGAACTATGGCTACACCTTC.

Only a few counts were recorded for this clonotype. The chain uses TRBV18 and TRBJ2-1, with D unclear. There are 14 residues in the CDR3. From germline, CDR1 is KGHSH and CDR2 LQKENI. The V end was cut by 6 bases, the J end by 1 base, with 10 bases between. For the CDR3, the DNA is TGTGCCAGCTCCCCCAGTCCGTCCTACAATGAGCAGTTCTTC. This encodes CASSPSPSYNEQFF.